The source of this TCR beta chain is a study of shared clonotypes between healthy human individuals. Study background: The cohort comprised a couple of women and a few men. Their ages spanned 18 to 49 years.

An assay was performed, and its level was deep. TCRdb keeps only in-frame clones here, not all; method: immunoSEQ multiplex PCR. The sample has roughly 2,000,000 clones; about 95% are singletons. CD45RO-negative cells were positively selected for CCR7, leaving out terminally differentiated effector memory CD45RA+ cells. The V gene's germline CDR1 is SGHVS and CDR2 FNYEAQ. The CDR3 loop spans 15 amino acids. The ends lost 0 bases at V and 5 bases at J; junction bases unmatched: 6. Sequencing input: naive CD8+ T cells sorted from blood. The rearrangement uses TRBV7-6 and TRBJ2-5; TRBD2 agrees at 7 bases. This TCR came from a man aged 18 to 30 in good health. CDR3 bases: TGTGCCAGCAGCTTAGCGACTGGGGAGGGGGAGACCCAGTACTTC. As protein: CASSLATGEGETQYF.